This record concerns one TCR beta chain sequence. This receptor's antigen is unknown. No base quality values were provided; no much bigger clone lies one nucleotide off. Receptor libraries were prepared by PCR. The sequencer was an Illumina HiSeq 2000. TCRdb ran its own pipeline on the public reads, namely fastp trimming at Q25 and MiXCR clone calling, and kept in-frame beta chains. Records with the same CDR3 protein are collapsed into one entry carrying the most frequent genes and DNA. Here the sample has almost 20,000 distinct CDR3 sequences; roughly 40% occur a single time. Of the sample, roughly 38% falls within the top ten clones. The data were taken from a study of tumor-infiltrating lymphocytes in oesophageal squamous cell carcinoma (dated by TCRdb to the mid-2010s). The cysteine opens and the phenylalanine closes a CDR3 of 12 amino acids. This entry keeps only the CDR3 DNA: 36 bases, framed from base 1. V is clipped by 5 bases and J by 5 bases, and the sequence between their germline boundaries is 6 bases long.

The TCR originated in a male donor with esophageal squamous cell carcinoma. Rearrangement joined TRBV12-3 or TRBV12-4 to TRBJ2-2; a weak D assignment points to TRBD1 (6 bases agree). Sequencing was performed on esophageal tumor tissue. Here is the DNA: TGTGCCAGCAGTCAGGGGACCGGGGAGCTGTTTTTT. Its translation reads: CASSQGTGELFF.